Listed here are 5 T cell receptor beta chains from one sample, sequenced in a study of OX40 agonist ivuxolimab in advanced cancers. Assay used: immunoSEQ multiplex PCR; TCRdb lists only in-frame clones, some missing. The sample consists of about 67,000 clones, approximately 85% of them appearing once. Sequencing used CD4+ or CD8+ T cells sorted from blood, obtained in a trial of the OX40 agonist ivuxolimab. The receptors were gathered from an adult with an advanced solid tumor such as melanoma, head and neck, liver or kidney cancer.

The V and J genes are TRBV5-1 and TRBJ1-4; no reliable D call. Germline CDR1 and CDR2: SGHRS and YFSETQ. The CDR3 consists of 13 residues. Between the trimmed V and J ends, which lost 4 bases and 5 bases, there was a span of 9 bases. In DNA form, the CDR3 reads TGCGCCAGCAGCGGCGACGGGAATGAAAAACTGTTTTTT. Translation gives CASSGDGNEKLFF.

V usage is TRBV28 and J usage is TRBJ2-5, with D unresolved. V lost 4 bases to trimming and J lost 3 bases, with 9 bases between them. Germline CDR1 is MDHEN and CDR2 is SYDVKM. CDR3 length: 13 amino acids. CDR3 residues: CASSSTEKETQYF. CDR3 bases: TGTGCCAGCAGTTCTACAGAAAAAGAGACCCAGTACTTC. Filled out from reference TRBV28 and TRBJ2-5, the complete variable domain reads DVKVTQSSRYLVKRTGEKVFLECVQDMDHENMFWYRQDPGLGLRLIYFSYDVKMKEKGDIPEGYSVSREKKERFSLILESASTNQTSMYLCASSSTEKETQYFGPGTRLLVL.

The J gene is TRBJ1-2, the V gene TRBV6-1; no clear D gene. The CDR3 runs 13 residues. V lost 6 bases and J 1 base, leaving 9 bases between the germline ends. CDR1 and CDR2 from the germline V gene are MNHNS and SASEGT. The CDR3 reads CASSMGYNYGYTF. DNA of the CDR3: TGTGCCAGCAGCATGGGGTATAACTATGGCTACACCTTC.

The chain carries TRBV6-5 and TRBJ2-1, with D possibly matching TRBD1 (7 bases). Germline loops: CDR1 MNHEY, CDR2 SVGAGI. The V end lost 8 bases, the J end lost 4 bases, and 15 bases lay between the germline ends. The CDR3 is made up of 14 amino acids. The CDR3 protein is CASGQGGSYNEQFF. The CDR3 DNA follows: TGTGCCAGCGGGCAGGGGGGAAGTTACAATGAGCAGTTCTTC.

The chain combines TRBV18 with TRBJ2-1; possibly TRBD1 for D (5 bases). The V end lost 3 bases, the J end lost 5 bases, and 11 bases lay between the germline ends. The CDR3 length is 14 residues. In germline, CDR1 is KGHSH, CDR2 LQKENI. The CDR3 bases are TGTGCCAGCTCACCGACAGAAATCAACAATGAGCAGTTCTTC. This translates into CASSPTEINNEQFF.